Below, one TCR beta chain is given with its context. Assay used: immunoSEQ multiplex PCR; TCRdb lists only in-frame clones, some missing. The repertoire holds just over 3,000 clones, with about nine tenths as singletons. The sample belongs to a study of chemoradiotherapy in HPV16-positive cancers. V gave up 4 bases and J gave up 4 bases; unmatched junction bases: 15. The CDR3 loop spans 19 amino acids. Germline lookup yields CDR1 SNHLY and CDR2 FYNNEI. This sample comprised tumor tissue, obtained from a patient who underwent chemoradiotherapy. The sequence came from a human donor with HPV-associated anogenital cancer. The chain employs TRBV2 and TRBJ2-6, with TRBD1 matching 8 bases. CDR3 coding DNA: TGTGCCAGCAGTGTATCAGGGGGCGCGGCTCGGTCAGGGGCCAACGTCCTGACTTTC. This encodes CASSVSGGAARSGANVLTF.